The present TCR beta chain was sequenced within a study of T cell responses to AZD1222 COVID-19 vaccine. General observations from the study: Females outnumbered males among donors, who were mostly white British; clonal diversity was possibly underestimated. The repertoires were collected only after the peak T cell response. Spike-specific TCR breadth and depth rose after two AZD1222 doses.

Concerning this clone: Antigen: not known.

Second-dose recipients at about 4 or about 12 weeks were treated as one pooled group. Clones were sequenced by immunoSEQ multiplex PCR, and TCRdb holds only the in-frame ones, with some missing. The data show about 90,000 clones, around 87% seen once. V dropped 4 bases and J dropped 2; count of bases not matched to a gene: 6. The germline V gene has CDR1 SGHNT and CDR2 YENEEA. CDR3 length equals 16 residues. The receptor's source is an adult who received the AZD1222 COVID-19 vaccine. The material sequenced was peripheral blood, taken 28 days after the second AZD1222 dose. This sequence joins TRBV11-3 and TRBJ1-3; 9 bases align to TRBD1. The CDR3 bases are TGTGCCAGCAGCTCCCGGGACAGGGTTACTGGAAACACCATATATTTT. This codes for CASSSRDRVTGNTIYF.